These 27 T cell receptor beta chains originate from one sample sequenced in a study of shared clonotypes between healthy human individuals. The protocol was immunoSEQ multiplex PCR, while the TCRdb copy is restricted to in-frame clones and leaves out a portion. The table shows 750,000 to 1,000,000 clones, with 80% to 95% occurring only once. Terminally differentiated effector memory CD45RA+ cells were excluded from the naive CD8 cells, which were CD45RO-negative and positively selected for CCR7. The specimen was naive CD8+ T cells sorted from blood. Receptors were obtained from a man in his thirties or forties in good health.

This clone appeared once. The rearrangement joins TRBV6-5 to TRBJ2-7, with 11 bases identical to TRBD1. Losses at the gene ends were 6 bases for V and 0 bases for J; bases not matched to a gene: 4. This CDR3 is 15 amino acids long. Germline CDR1 MNHEY, CDR2 SVGAGI. The CDR3 DNA sequence: TGTGCCAGCAGGATAGGGACAGGGGGCTCCTACGAGCAGTACTTC. Its protein product is CASRIGTGGSYEQYF.

The chain combines TRBV29-1 with TRBJ1-1; D remains ambiguous. V was shortened by 0 bases and J by 11 bases, with 10 bases between the two germline ends. The CDR3 is 11 amino acids. Germline CDR1 reads SQVTM; CDR2 reads ANQGSEA. The CDR3 region has the DNA TGCAGCGTTGAAGATCTGGGGAACGCTTTCTTT. Amino acids: CSVEDLGNAFF.

The chain has TRBV10-3 and TRBJ2-7, with TRBD2 identical over 10 bases. Trimming removed 3 bases from V and 1 base from J; junction bases left unmatched: 3. The germline V gene has CDR1 ENHRY and CDR2 SYGVKD. This CDR3 region has 15 residues. The CDR3 DNA sequence: TGTGCCATCAGTGACAGGACTAGCGGATCCTACGAGCAGTACTTC. Protein: CAISDRTSGSYEQYF.

The chain recombines TRBV9 with TRBJ1-4; D ambiguous. CDR1 and CDR2 (germline): SGDLS, YYNGEE. Deletions cut 0 bases from V and 1 base from J, with 4 bases between. The CDR3 is made up of 14 amino acids. The CDR3 DNA is TGTGCCAGCAGCGTAGACCGAACTAATGAAAAACTGTTTTTT. Translation: CASSVDRTNEKLFF.

The V call is TRBV29-1, the J call TRBJ1-2, with D perhaps matching TRBD1 (6 bases). Germline loops: CDR1 SQVTM, CDR2 ANQGSEA. Trimming removed 7 bases from V and 8 bases from J, with 20 bases in between. The CDR3 runs 13 residues. CDR3 sequence: CSGFLKGGEGYTF. CDR3 in DNA: TGCAGCGGCTTTTTGAAAGGGGGGGAGGGCTACACCTTC.

The J gene is TRBJ2-3, the V gene TRBV28; TRBD2 is a possible D gene (5 bases). Germline loops: CDR1 MDHEN, CDR2 SYDVKM. Trimming shortened V by 6 bases and J by 1 base, and 11 bases separated the two germline ends. The CDR3 is made up of 14 amino acids. CDR3 residues: CASSSRAGTDTQYF. In nucleotides, the CDR3 is TGTGCCAGCAGCTCGCGGGCAGGCACAGATACGCAGTATTTT.

The gene calls are TRBV7-9 and TRBJ2-4, with D possibly being TRBD1 (6 bases). V lost 8 bases and J lost 3, with 17 bases in between. The CDR3 length is 15 residues. Germline loops: CDR1 SEHNR, CDR2 FQNEAQ (reference sequence). The CDR3 protein is CASAQQGIGKNIQYF. CDR3 DNA: TGTGCCAGCGCCCAACAGGGAATAGGCAAAAACATTCAGTACTTC.

The V gene is TRBV29-1, the J gene TRBJ2-7; D remains ambiguous. From germline, CDR1 is SQVTM and CDR2 ANQGSEA. CDR3 length equals 14 residues. Trimming took 2 bases from V and 2 from J, leaving 13 bases between them. CDR3 residues: CSVEKTDQTYEQYF. CDR3 bases: TGCAGCGTTGAAAAAACCGACCAAACCTACGAGCAGTACTTC.

The V gene is TRBV5-1, the J gene TRBJ2-7; 7 bases are a match to TRBD1. CDR3 length: 15 amino acids. Germline V gene data show CDR1 as SGHRS and CDR2 as YFSETQ. With V trimmed by 0 bases and J by 2 bases, 5 bases remained unmatched. CDR3 in DNA: TGCGCCAGCAGCTTGGCTGTGGACAGGACCTACGAGCAGTACTTC. Translation: CASSLAVDRTYEQYF.

The chain couples TRBV19 to TRBJ2-1, with D possibly TRBD2 on 6 matching bases. Germline loops: CDR1 LNHDA, CDR2 SQIVND (reference sequence). This CDR3 is built from 15 residues. The V end lost 1 base, the J end lost 4 bases, and 11 bases lay between the germline ends. The CDR3: CASSIVGGLYNEQFF. The CDR3 DNA reads TGTGCCAGTAGTATAGTGGGCGGACTATACAATGAGCAGTTCTTC.

This chain connects TRBV27 to TRBJ1-1; D not resolved. CDR1 and CDR2 (germline): MNHEY, SMNVEV (reference sequence). The CDR3 is 13 amino acids. Trimming cost V 6 bases and J 4 bases, with 12 bases left between them. The chain's CDR3 is CASSPGRFTEAFF. In DNA form, the CDR3 reads TGTGCCAGCAGCCCCGGACGTTTCACTGAAGCTTTCTTT.

The chain is built from TRBV7-9 and TRBJ2-7; the D call may be TRBD1 or TRBD2 (5 bases each). The CDR3 contains 13 residues. The V and J ends lost 4 bases and 1 base respectively, with 8 bases between them. Germline lookup yields CDR1 SEHNR and CDR2 FQNEAQ (reference sequence). The CDR3 DNA sequence: TGTGCCAGCAGCTGGGGACCTTCCTACGAGCAGTACTTC. As protein: CASSWGPSYEQYF.

This chain connects TRBV28 to TRBJ2-7, with 8 bases fitting TRBD1. V was pared by 5 bases and J by 5 bases, with 5 bases of the junction left unmatched. The CDR3 has 13 residues. Germline V gene sequence: CDR1 MDHEN, CDR2 SYDVKM. CDR3 sequence (DNA): TGTGCCAGCAGTAACAGGGGGAGCAACGAGCAGTACTTC. Translated: CASSNRGSNEQYF.

The chain has TRBV6-5 and TRBJ2-2; D may correspond to TRBD1 or TRBD2 (5 bases each). V was pared by 8 bases and J by 1 base, with 8 bases between. The CDR3 contains 13 residues. Germline V gene sequence: CDR1 MNHEY, CDR2 SVGAGI. CDR3 protein: CASGDRNTGELFF. In DNA form, the CDR3 reads TGTGCCAGCGGGGACCGGAACACCGGGGAGCTGTTTTTT.

The chain uses TRBV5-1 and TRBJ2-7, with TRBD2 matching 9 bases. Germline V gene data show CDR1 as SGHRS and CDR2 as YFSETQ. V lost 2 bases, J lost 6 bases, and 12 bases stayed unmatched. This CDR3 spans 16 amino acids. CDR3 DNA sequence: TGCGCCAGCAGCTTCCCCTCGGCGGGGGGGTTTGCCGAGCAGTACTTC. This sequence encodes CASSFPSAGGFAEQYF.

The chain links TRBV16 to TRBJ2-7; TRBD1 aligns across 10 bases. CDR1 and CDR2 from the germline V gene are KGHSY and FQNENV. The CDR3 has 18 amino acids. The trim removed 6 bases at V and 3 bases at J, leaving 17 bases unmatched. CDR3 sequence (DNA): TGTGCCAGCAGACCTGTACCGGGACAGGGGCTTCTAGACTACGAGCAGTACTTC. This translates into CASRPVPGQGLLDYEQYF.

The genes are TRBV4-3 and TRBJ2-2; the D gene is possibly TRBD1 (7 bases). V was shortened by 8 bases and J by 5 bases, with 18 bases between the two germline ends. The CDR3 is 15 amino acids. Germline lookup yields CDR1 LGHNA and CDR2 YSLEER. The CDR3, as DNA: TGCGCCAGCTCGGAGTCAGGGGGAGGAACCGGGGAGCTGTTTTTT. Amino acid sequence: CASSESGGGTGELFF.

This rearrangement joins TRBV5-4 to TRBJ1-1; unclear D gene. The V gene lost 4 bases and the J gene lost 1 base, with 17 bases spanning the gap. Germline CDR1 is SGHNT and CDR2 is YYREEE (reference sequence). The CDR3 runs to 16 residues. CDR3 sequence (DNA): TGTGCCAGCAGCCCATGGACCGCAACAGCGAACACTGAAGCTTTCTTT. Translating it yields CASSPWTATANTEAFF.

V usage is TRBV19 and J usage is TRBJ2-5; maybe TRBD1 (6 bases). This CDR3 spans 12 amino acids. The germline V gene has CDR1 LNHDA and CDR2 SQIVND (reference sequence). Trimming pared 3 bases from V and 5 bases from J, leaving 7 bases between. The CDR3 loop reads CASSIDRETQYF. CDR3 nucleotide sequence: TGTGCCAGTAGTATCGACAGGGAGACCCAGTACTTC.

This chain links TRBV9 with TRBJ2-3, with D perhaps given as TRBD1 or TRBD2 (6 bases each). The CDR3 totals 15 residues. Germline CDR1 reads SGDLS; CDR2 reads YYNGEE. The V and J ends lost 0 bases and 8 bases respectively, with 16 bases between them. The CDR3 coding sequence is TGTGCCAGCAGCGTAGAGGGGGGCACACCCGTTACGCAGTATTTT. This translates into CASSVEGGTPVTQYF. The full variable domain, in which reference TRBV9 and TRBJ2-3 provide the parts outside the CDR3, is DSGVTQTPKHLITATGQRVTLRCSPRSGDLSVYWYQQSLDQGLQFLIQYYNGEERAKGNILERFSAQQFPDLHSELNLSSLELGDSALYFCASSVEGGTPVTQYFGPGTRLTVL.

The table lists this clone with a count of one. The genes are TRBV7-9 and TRBJ2-2; D uncertain. The CDR3 consists of 12 residues. V lost 11 bases to trimming and J lost 1 base, with 8 bases between them. The germline V gene encodes CDR1 SEHNR and CDR2 FQNEAQ (reference sequence). CDR3 nucleotide sequence: TGTGCCGCGACGGAGAACACCGGGGAGCTGTTTTTT. Translation: CAATENTGELFF.

The rearrangement joins TRBV7-9 to TRBJ2-3; D may be TRBD2 (5 bases). The CDR3 has 16 amino acids. Trimming took 4 bases from V and 1 from J, leaving 15 bases between them. Germline V gene data show CDR1 as SEHNR and CDR2 as FQNEAQ (reference sequence). The CDR3 reads CASSSFQVRGTDTQYF. The CDR3 DNA sequence: TGTGCCAGCAGCTCGTTCCAAGTGAGGGGCACAGATACGCAGTATTTT.

This sequence joins TRBV29-1 and TRBJ2-1; the D gene is possibly TRBD2 (5 bases). Deletions cut 0 bases from V and 9 bases from J, with 15 bases between. CDR1 SQVTM and CDR2 ANQGSEA come from the germline V gene. The CDR3 loop spans 14 amino acids. The chain's CDR3 is CSVEDLRVGSEQFF. The CDR3 coding sequence is TGCAGCGTTGAAGATCTTCGGGTAGGGAGTGAGCAGTTCTTC.

This chain links TRBV7-8 with TRBJ2-3; D unclear. CDR3 length: 14 residues. The germline gives CDR1 SGHVS, CDR2 FQNEAQ. Trimming cost V 2 bases and J 1 base, with 7 bases left between them. The CDR3 region has the DNA TGTGCCAGCAGCTTATGGATTCGCACAGATACGCAGTATTTT. It is translated as CASSLWIRTDTQYF.

This clone was detected only once. This rearrangement joins TRBV7-9 to TRBJ2-5; 8 bases agree with TRBD1. From germline, CDR1 is SEHNR and CDR2 FQNEAQ (reference sequence). CDR3 length equals 15 residues. V was pared by 5 bases and J by 5 bases, with 10 bases of the junction left unmatched. The CDR3 coding sequence is TGTGCCAGCAGCCTCTCGACAGGGGCCGAGGAGACCCAGTACTTC. This translates into CASSLSTGAEETQYF.

The chain recombines TRBV28 with TRBJ2-7; no clear D. The CDR3 has 12 amino acids. V shed 7 bases and J shed 3 bases, with 10 bases lying between them. Germline CDR1 MDHEN, CDR2 SYDVKM. The CDR3, as DNA: TGTGCCAGCATAGGGCCCTACTACGAGCAGTACTTC. Amino acids: CASIGPYYEQYF.

The gene calls are TRBV2 and TRBJ2-2, with D possibly TRBD1 on 7 matching bases. Germline V lookup: CDR1 SNHLY, CDR2 FYNNEI. Trimming took 7 bases from V and 0 from J, leaving 12 bases between them. The CDR3 contains 15 residues. The CDR3 loop reads CASTQGGANTGELFF. CDR3 sequence (DNA): TGTGCCAGCACCCAGGGGGGTGCGAACACCGGGGAGCTGTTTTTT.